What follows are 25 T cell receptor beta chains derived from one specimen sequenced in a study of OX40 agonist ivuxolimab in advanced cancers. Assay used: immunoSEQ multiplex PCR; TCRdb lists only in-frame clones, some missing. The table includes about 76,000 clones, over 75% detected once. This material consisted of CD4+ or CD8+ T cells sorted from blood, taken in a trial of the OX40 agonist ivuxolimab. All receptors derive from an adult with an advanced solid tumor such as melanoma, head and neck, liver or kidney cancer.

The chain recombines TRBV6-5 with TRBJ1-1; D not certain. The V end was cut by 2 bases, the J end by 5 bases, with 15 bases between. The CDR3 runs to 15 residues. CDR1 is MNHEY and CDR2 is SVGAGI in the germline V gene. CDR3 loop: CASSYTLGPNTEAFF. CDR3 DNA: TGTGCCAGCAGTTACACACTCGGGCCAAATACTGAAGCTTTCTTT.

This rearrangement joins TRBV6-5 to TRBJ1-1; D unresolved. The V gene's germline CDR1 is MNHEY and CDR2 SVGAGI. V dropped 0 bases and J dropped 0 bases, with 11 bases sitting between them. CDR3 length: 16 residues. The CDR3 nucleotides read TGTGCCAGCAGTTACTCAGGGCGAATCATGAACACTGAAGCTTTCTTT. It is translated as CASSYSGRIMNTEAFF.

The rearrangement joins TRBV5-1 to TRBJ1-4; TRBD1 agrees at 8 bases. The CDR3 spans 14 residues. Germline values: CDR1 SGHRS, CDR2 YFSETQ. The trim removed 2 bases at V and 4 bases at J, leaving 1 base unmatched. CDR3 protein: CASSFGQGNEKLFF. The CDR3 bases are TGCGCCAGCAGCTTTGGACAGGGTAATGAAAAACTGTTTTTT.

The genes are TRBV6-1 and TRBJ2-2; D is ambiguous. This CDR3 spans 14 amino acids. V dropped 10 bases and J dropped 1 base, with 13 bases sitting between them. Germline V lookup: CDR1 MNHNS, CDR2 SASEGT. The CDR3 here is CATSYPENTGELFF. Written as DNA, the CDR3 is TGTGCCACCAGCTACCCCGAGAACACCGGGGAGCTGTTTTTT.

This chain links TRBV7-3 with TRBJ2-7; unclear D gene. Germline V gives CDR1 SGHTA, CDR2 FQGTGA. The CDR3 extends over 13 amino acids. V shed 2 bases and J shed 0 bases, with 5 bases lying between them. In DNA form, the CDR3 reads TGTGCCAGCAGCTTATCGGTCTCCTACGAGCAGTACTTC. Residues: CASSLSVSYEQYF. Full variable domain (rest looked up from reference TRBV7-3 and TRBJ2-7): GAGVSQTPSNKVTEKGKYVELRCDPISGHTALYWYRQSLGQGPEFLIYFQGTGAADDSGLPNDRFFAVRPEGSVSTLKIQRTERGDSAVYLCASSLSVSYEQYFGPGTRLTVT.

The V and J genes are TRBV6-5 and TRBJ2-3; TRBD1 matches at 11 bases. Germline CDR1 and CDR2: MNHEY and SVGAGI. The CDR3 spans 15 residues. V lost 6 bases to trimming and J lost 4 bases; unmatched junction nucleotides: 6. CDR3 DNA sequence: TGTGCCAGCAGCCCCGGACAGGGGGCAGCAGATACGCAGTATTTT. Translated, it gives CASSPGQGAADTQYF.

The chain uses TRBV15 and TRBJ2-5; D might be TRBD2 (6 bases). The CDR3 runs 14 residues. From germline, CDR1 is LNHNV and CDR2 YYDKDF (reference sequence). Trimming left V 5 bases short and J 5 bases short, with 15 bases between. CDR3 region: CATSSYGRGETQYF. CDR3 nucleotides: TGTGCCACCAGCTCTTACGGGAGAGGGGAGACCCAGTACTTC.

The CDR3 protein is CSVVPPQGNEQYF. For the CDR3, the DNA is TGCAGCGTTGTCCCCCCACAGGGTAACGAGCAGTACTTC. This chain uses TRBV29-1 with TRBJ2-5, with TRBD1 as a possible D gene (6 bases). The tail of the sequence fits TRBJ2-7 better, so the J call may be wrong. Germline-derived CDR1 and CDR2 are SQVTM and ANQGSEA. This CDR3 contains 13 residues.

The genes are TRBV6-5 and TRBJ2-7; 8 positions agree with TRBD1. V was clipped by 6 bases and J by 6 bases; unmatched bases: 7. The CDR3 spans 13 residues. Germline assignment: CDR1 MNHEY and CDR2 SVGAGI. CDR3 DNA sequence: TGTGCCAGCAGCCCACAGGGGGTGGCCGAGCAGTACTTC. Translating gives CASSPQGVAEQYF.

The rearrangement uses TRBV6-5 and TRBJ1-6; no definite D call. The germline gives CDR1 MNHEY, CDR2 SVGAGI. Trimming took off 6 bases at V and 3 bases at J, with 12 bases between the two ends. The CDR3 is made up of 15 amino acids. The CDR3, as DNA: TGTGCCAGCAGCCTAGACACAATCTATAATTCACCCCTCCACTTT. The encoded protein is CASSLDTIYNSPLHF.

The gene calls are TRBV5-1 and TRBJ2-2; possibly TRBD2 for D (5 bases). This CDR3 has 16 residues. Deletions cut 4 bases from V and 3 bases from J, with 16 bases between. Germline V gene data show CDR1 as SGHRS and CDR2 as YFSETQ. CDR3: CASSGTRREDTGELFF. CDR3 coding DNA: TGCGCCAGCAGCGGAACTAGACGGGAAGACACCGGGGAGCTGTTTTTT.

This clone was seen only once. V gene TRBV28 combines with J gene TRBJ2-1; TRBD2 aligns across 9 bases. J was trimmed by 9 bases and V by 4 bases; bases with no gene match: 13. Germline V CDR1 and CDR2: MDHEN, SYDVKM. This CDR3 has 16 residues. In nucleotides, the CDR3 is TGTGCCAGCAGTTCCAGACTAGCGGCGCCTCTGAGTGAGCAGTTCTTC. This gives the protein CASSSRLAAPLSEQFF. The entire variable domain, with the rest obtained from reference TRBV28 and TRBJ2-1, is as follows: DVKVTQSSRYLVKRTGEKVFLECVQDMDHENMFWYRQDPGLGLRLIYFSYDVKMKEKGDIPEGYSVSREKKERFSLILESASTNQTSMYLCASSSRLAAPLSEQFFGPGTRLTVL.

This rearrangement joins TRBV6-5 to TRBJ1-5; no clear D. CDR1 MNHEY and CDR2 SVGAGI come from the germline V gene. The V end lost 6 bases, the J end lost 0 bases, and 3 bases lay between the germline ends. The CDR3 has 12 amino acids. The CDR3 here is CASRNSNQPQHF. CDR3 nucleotides: TGTGCCAGCAGAAATAGCAATCAGCCCCAGCATTTT.

The V call is TRBV18, the J call TRBJ2-1; D remains unclear. This CDR3 comprises 16 residues. Looked up from germline, CDR1 is KGHSH and CDR2 is LQKENI. The V and J ends lost 3 bases and 0 bases respectively, with 12 bases between them. The CDR3 region has the DNA TGTGCCAGCTCACCCCTTCTGAAAAGCTCCTACAATGAGCAGTTCTTC. Translation: CASSPLLKSSYNEQFF.

This rearrangement joins TRBV7-2 to TRBJ2-5, with TRBD1 as a possible D gene (6 bases). CDR1 and CDR2 (germline): SGHTA, FQGNSA. Deletions cut 1 base from V and 7 bases from J, with 16 bases between. This CDR3 has 15 residues. The DNA of the CDR3 is TGTGCCAGCAGCTTAGATCAGTCGACAGGCCGGACCCAGTACTTC. As protein: CASSLDQSTGRTQYF.

The rearrangement links TRBV19 to TRBJ2-2; 8 nucleotides match TRBD2. Germline CDR1 LNHDA, CDR2 SQIVND (reference sequence). The J segment lost 7 bases and the V segment lost 8 bases, leaving 12 bases of the junction unmatched. The CDR3 has 15 residues. CDR3 nucleotides: TGTGCCAGTTCACCTCTAAGCGGGAGCGTCGGGGAGCTGTTTTTT. It encodes CASSPLSGSVGELFF. The variable domain in full, completed from reference TRBV19 and TRBJ2-2, reads DGGITQSPKYLFRKEGQNVTLSCEQNLNHDAMYWYRQDPGQGLRLIYYSQIVNDFQKGDIAEGYSVSREKKESFPLTVTSAQKNPTAFYLCASSPLSGSVGELFFGEGSRLTVL.

V gene TRBV6-6 combines with J gene TRBJ1-5, with D unresolved. CDR1 is MNHNY, CDR2 SVGAGI, per germline (reference sequence). Trimming stripped 5 bases from V and 5 bases from J, with 10 bases between. This CDR3 has 13 amino acids. The CDR3: CASSDNGYQPQHF. The DNA of the CDR3 is TGTGCCAGCAGTGACAATGGTTATCAGCCCCAGCATTTT.

CDR3 nucleotide sequence: TGTGCCAGCAGTTTCGTCACTAGCGGGAGAGAGACCCAGTACTTC. It yields the protein CASSFVTSGRETQYF. V is TRBV27 and J is TRBJ2-5, with TRBD2 identical over 11 bases. V lost 3 bases to trimming and J lost 4 bases; unmatched junction nucleotides: 4. CDR3 length: 15 residues. Germline V gives CDR1 MNHEY, CDR2 SMNVEV (reference sequence).

This clone has just a few counts. This chain uses TRBV19 with TRBJ1-5; 10 nucleotides match TRBD1. V was clipped by 4 bases and J by 11 bases; unmatched bases: 5. The CDR3 loop spans 13 amino acids. The germline gives CDR1 LNHDA, CDR2 SQIVND (reference sequence). CDR3 sequence: CASSSGQGGTQHF. CDR3 in DNA: TGTGCCAGTAGTAGCGGACAGGGGGGCACCCAGCATTTT. The full variable domain, rest sourced from reference TRBV19 and TRBJ1-5, is DGGITQSPKYLFRKEGQNVTLSCEQNLNHDAMYWYRQDPGQGLRLIYYSQIVNDFQKGDIAEGYSVSREKKESFPLTVTSAQKNPTAFYLCASSSGQGGTQHFGDGTRLSIL.

This chain links TRBV7-9 with TRBJ2-2, with 8 bases that match TRBD1. Trimming removed 4 bases from V and 5 bases from J; junction bases left unmatched: 9. Germline V gives CDR1 SEHNR, CDR2 FQNEAQ (reference sequence). The CDR3 covers 16 residues. CDR3 amino acids: CASSSDRGRGTGELFF. The DNA for the CDR3 is TGTGCCAGCAGCTCCGACAGGGGCCGCGGAACCGGGGAGCTGTTTTTT.

The chain is built from TRBV9 and TRBJ2-1; 7 bases match TRBD2. J was trimmed by 6 bases and V by 1 base; bases with no gene match: 10. CDR1 SGDLS and CDR2 YYNGEE come from the germline V gene. The CDR3 loop spans 16 amino acids. This chain's CDR3 is CASSVLPIAGSNEQFF. The CDR3, as DNA: TGTGCCAGCAGCGTACTCCCGATAGCGGGCAGCAATGAGCAGTTCTTC.

The chain combines TRBV27 with TRBJ2-7; 8 bases are shared with TRBD1. The V gene's germline CDR1 is MNHEY and CDR2 SMNVEV (reference sequence). CDR3 length: 14 residues. J gave up 6 bases and V 4 bases, and 8 bases lay outside the gene matches. Here the CDR3 reads CASSWGTGTAEQYF. The DNA for the CDR3 is TGTGCCAGCAGTTGGGGGACAGGAACGGCCGAGCAGTACTTC.

This chain connects TRBV19 to TRBJ1-5, with 9 bases matching TRBD1. This CDR3 comprises 16 residues. V gave up 3 bases and J gave up 4 bases; unmatched junction bases: 7. Germline V gene lookup returns CDR1 LNHDA and CDR2 SQIVND (reference sequence). DNA of the CDR3: TGTGCCAGTAGTATTAAGGACAGGGGAGGTAATCAGCCCCAGCATTTT. Translated, it gives CASSIKDRGGNQPQHF.

V and J are TRBV9 and TRBJ2-3; D may correspond to TRBD1 or TRBD2 (5 bases each). V lost 0 bases to trimming and J lost 5 bases, with 16 bases between them. The CDR3 totals 16 residues. Germline CDR1 SGDLS, CDR2 YYNGEE. CDR3 residues: CASSVGGTNGGDTQYF. DNA of the CDR3: TGTGCCAGCAGCGTAGGAGGGACGAATGGGGGAGATACGCAGTATTTT.

The V gene is TRBV7-6, the J gene TRBJ1-3; D might be TRBD1 (5 bases). V lost 5 bases, J lost 0 bases, and 11 bases lay in between. The CDR3 is made up of 15 amino acids. Germline lookup yields CDR1 SGHVS and CDR2 FNYEAQ. In DNA, the CDR3 is TGTGCCAGCAGCCAAGGGGCCTCCTCTGGAAACACCATATATTTT. Protein product: CASSQGASSGNTIYF.